The 21 T cell receptor beta chains below were found in one sample sequenced in a study of blood T cell repertoires in COVID-19. Generated by immunoSEQ multiplex PCR, the TCRdb table keeps only in-frame clones and is missing some. This table holds approximately 400,000 clones, about 89% found once. Sequenced input: peripheral blood. Receptor source: a man aged 40-49 years with acute or convalescent COVID-19.

V gene TRBV28 combines with J gene TRBJ2-5; D perhaps matches TRBD1 (5 bases). The CDR3 totals 15 residues. Germline loops: CDR1 MDHEN, CDR2 SYDVKM. V lost 5 bases and J lost 5, with 18 bases in between. The CDR3 reads CASSDGRGLGETQYF. In nucleotides, the CDR3 is TGTGCCAGCAGTGACGGAAGGGGATTAGGGGAGACCCAGTACTTC.

The chain carries TRBV27 and TRBJ2-1, with TRBD2 matching over 15 bases. Germline V CDR1 and CDR2: MNHEY, SMNVEV (reference sequence). The CDR3 has 15 residues. The V and J ends lost 5 bases and 9 bases, in that order; junction bases with no gene match: 5. The CDR3 reads CASSHRTSGRGEQFF. The CDR3, as DNA: TGTGCCAGCAGTCACAGGACTAGCGGGAGGGGTGAGCAGTTCTTC.

The chain links TRBV18 to TRBJ2-7; possibly TRBD1 for D (6 bases). V lost 4 bases and J 4 bases, leaving 8 bases between the germline ends. The CDR3 consists of 12 residues. CDR1 is KGHSH, CDR2 LQKENI, per germline. CDR3 protein: CASSLTGYEQYF. For the CDR3, the DNA is TGTGCCAGCTCACTAACAGGGTACGAGCAGTACTTC.

The rearrangement uses TRBV2 and TRBJ1-1; D is possibly TRBD1 (6 bases). Per germline, CDR1 SNHLY and CDR2 FYNNEI. This CDR3 has 14 amino acids. The ends were cut back, 4 bases at V and 2 bases at J, with 11 bases in the middle. The CDR3 nucleotides are TGTGCCAGCAGTGTACAGGGTGGAAACACTGAAGCTTTCTTT. Translation: CASSVQGGNTEAFF.

This clone appeared once. The chain has TRBV5-6 and TRBJ2-7; 8 nucleotides agree with TRBD1. Germline CDR1 and CDR2: SGHDT and YYEEEE. Trimming removed 7 bases from V and 7 bases from J; junction bases left unmatched: 7. This CDR3 region has 12 residues. The CDR3 region is CASCQGAREQYF. The CDR3, as DNA: TGTGCCAGCTGTCAGGGGGCCCGGGAGCAGTACTTC.

Remarks on this clone: At the DNA level, this CDR3 is encoded by other sequences in the same sample as well. The chain carries TRBV9 and TRBJ2-7; D remains ambiguous. The CDR3 extends over 14 amino acids. The germline V gene encodes CDR1 SGDLS and CDR2 YYNGEE. Trimming removed 0 bases at V and 0 bases at J, with 7 bases between. CDR3 in amino acids: CASSVGLLSYEQYF. The DNA of the CDR3 is TGTGCCAGCAGCGTAGGTCTTCTCTCCTACGAGCAGTACTTC.

The V and J genes are TRBV7-2 and TRBJ1-4; 7 bases fit TRBD1. In germline, CDR1 is SGHTA, CDR2 FQGNSA. V lost 1 base, J lost 10 bases, and 6 bases stayed unmatched. The CDR3 extends over 14 amino acids. The CDR3: CASSLVFQGGKLFF. CDR3 coding DNA: TGTGCCAGCAGCTTAGTTTTTCAGGGGGGAAAACTGTTTTTT.

The chain links TRBV4-3 to TRBJ2-2; TRBD2 matches at 7 bases. CDR1 and CDR2 (germline): LGHNA, YSLEER. There are 15 residues in the CDR3. The V gene end was trimmed by 0 bases and the J gene end by 3 bases; junction bases not matched to a gene: 1. CDR3 residues: CASSQDLADTGELFF. As DNA, the CDR3 is TGCGCCAGCAGCCAAGATCTAGCGGACACCGGGGAGCTGTTTTTT.

The V and J genes are TRBV18 and TRBJ1-3; TRBD1 agrees at 9 bases. CDR1 KGHSH and CDR2 LQKENI come from the germline V gene. The CDR3 consists of 16 residues. V lost 4 bases to trimming and J lost 0 bases; unmatched junction nucleotides: 4. The CDR3 DNA reads TGTGCCAGCTCACTCGCGGACAGGGGCTCTGGAAACACCATATATTTT. Protein sequence: CASSLADRGSGNTIYF.

The chain has TRBV7-9 and TRBJ1-5; D is uncertain. This CDR3 region has 16 residues. V was pared by 1 base and J by 7 bases, with 17 bases between. The V gene's germline CDR1 is SEHNR and CDR2 FQNEAQ (reference sequence). The CDR3 nucleotides read TGTGCCAGCAGCTTAGTCTCCGCGGTCGACGCGCAGCCCCAGCATTTT. This encodes CASSLVSAVDAQPQHF.

The chain joins TRBV30 to TRBJ1-2; a weak D match, TRBD1 (5 bases). This CDR3 is 12 amino acids long. Trimming pared 4 bases from V and 8 bases from J, leaving 14 bases between. Germline CDR1 GTSNPN, CDR2 SVGIG (reference sequence). CDR3 sequence (DNA): TGTGCCTGGATTTCCAGGGCCAACGGCTACACCTTC. As protein: CAWISRANGYTF.

This chain's CDR3 is CASSNLAGGPLLEQFF. CDR3 DNA: TGTGCCAGCAGCAATCTAGCGGGAGGGCCTTTGCTTGAGCAGTTCTTC. V is TRBV11-1 and J is TRBJ2-1; 12 bases align to TRBD2. The germline V gene has CDR1 SGHAT and CDR2 FQDESV (reference sequence). V lost 5 bases to trimming and J lost 9 bases; unmatched junction nucleotides: 11. The CDR3 contains 16 residues.

This chain joins TRBV6-2 or TRBV6-3 and TRBJ2-7; the match to TRBD2 covers 12 bases. Looked up from germline, CDR1 is MNHEY and CDR2 is SVGEGT. The CDR3 runs to 15 residues. V lost 4 bases to trimming and J lost 2 bases; unmatched junction nucleotides: 3. CDR3 bases: TGTGCCAGCAGTTTAAGACTAGCGGGGGCCTACGAGCAGTACTTC. It specifies CASSLRLAGAYEQYF.

This clone was picked up one time. The J gene is TRBJ2-2, the V gene TRBV9; 14 nucleotides align to TRBD2. The CDR3 covers 18 residues. The V gene end was trimmed by 4 bases and the J gene end by 4 bases; junction bases not matched to a gene: 9. Germline V gene data show CDR1 as SGDLS and CDR2 as YYNGEE. The CDR3 nucleotides read TGTGCCAGCAGCACCAGGACTAGCGGGGGGCCTGGCACCGGGGAGCTGTTTTTT. This sequence encodes CASSTRTSGGPGTGELFF. Full variable domain (outside the CDR3, taken from reference TRBV9 and TRBJ2-2): DSGVTQTPKHLITATGQRVTLRCSPRSGDLSVYWYQQSLDQGLQFLIQYYNGEERAKGNILERFSAQQFPDLHSELNLSSLELGDSALYFCASSTRTSGGPGTGELFFGEGSRLTVL.

V usage is TRBV5-6 and J usage is TRBJ2-7, with D unresolved. Trimming took 0 bases from V and 3 from J, leaving 7 bases between them. The germline gives CDR1 SGHDT, CDR2 YYEEEE. The CDR3 totals 13 residues. As DNA, the CDR3 is TGTGCCAGCAGCTTGGACAGTTACTACGAGCAGTACTTC. Translation: CASSLDSYYEQYF. The full variable domain, in which reference TRBV5-6 and TRBJ2-7 provide the parts outside the CDR3, is DAGVTQSPTHLIKTRGQQVTLRCSPKSGHDTVSWYQQALGQGPQFIFQYYEEEERQRGNFPDRFSGHQFPNYSSELNVNALLLGDSALYLCASSLDSYYEQYFGPGTRLTVT.

V and J are TRBV5-4 and TRBJ2-7; D perhaps matches TRBD2 (5 bases). The germline CDR1 and CDR2 sequences are SGHNT and YYREEE (reference sequence). Between the trimmed V and J ends, which lost 1 base and 3 bases, there was a span of 8 bases. The CDR3 is made up of 13 amino acids. CDR3 amino acids: CASSLSEGYEQYF. The DNA of the CDR3 is TGTGCCAGCAGCTTGTCTGAGGGCTACGAGCAGTACTTC.

The V and J genes are TRBV9 and TRBJ2-3, with D perhaps TRBD2 (5 bases). V lost 4 bases and J 0 bases, leaving 9 bases between the germline ends. The CDR3 consists of 14 residues. Germline-derived CDR1 and CDR2 are SGDLS and YYNGEE. The CDR3 DNA sequence: TGTGCCAGCAGCCTCTGGACTAGCACAGATACGCAGTATTTT. This encodes CASSLWTSTDTQYF.

CDR3 DNA: TGTGCCAGCAGATCCGAGGACAGCTCCTATAATTCACCCCTCCACTTT. It yields the protein CASRSEDSSYNSPLHF. The chain joins TRBV27 to TRBJ1-6; D may be TRBD1 (6 bases). The V and J ends lost 6 bases and 0 bases respectively, with 12 bases between them. Germline V gene lookup returns CDR1 MNHEY and CDR2 SMNVEV (reference sequence). This CDR3 region has 16 residues.

The genes are TRBV5-1 and TRBJ2-2; 9 bases are a match to TRBD1. This CDR3 is 15 amino acids long. Germline values: CDR1 SGHRS, CDR2 YFSETQ. The trim removed 2 bases at V and 5 bases at J, leaving 4 bases unmatched. The CDR3, as DNA: TGCGCCAGCAGCTTTGGGACAGGGAAAACCGGGGAGCTGTTTTTT. This encodes CASSFGTGKTGELFF.

The rearrangement uses TRBV19 and TRBJ1-2, with 7 bases fitting TRBD1. The CDR3 totals 13 residues. V gave up 5 bases and J gave up 4 bases; unmatched junction bases: 4. CDR1 is LNHDA and CDR2 is SQIVND in the germline V gene (reference sequence). In DNA form, the CDR3 reads TGTGCCAGTAGTGTACAGGGGACCTATGGCTACACCTTC. It encodes CASSVQGTYGYTF.

The genes are TRBV11-2 and TRBJ1-2, with D uncertain. Germline V gives CDR1 SGHAT, CDR2 FQNNGV. The V and J ends lost 1 base and 8 bases respectively, with 8 bases between them. The CDR3 is 12 amino acids. The CDR3 bases are TGTGCCAGCAGCTTAGGGGCTTACGGCTACACCTTC. It specifies CASSLGAYGYTF.